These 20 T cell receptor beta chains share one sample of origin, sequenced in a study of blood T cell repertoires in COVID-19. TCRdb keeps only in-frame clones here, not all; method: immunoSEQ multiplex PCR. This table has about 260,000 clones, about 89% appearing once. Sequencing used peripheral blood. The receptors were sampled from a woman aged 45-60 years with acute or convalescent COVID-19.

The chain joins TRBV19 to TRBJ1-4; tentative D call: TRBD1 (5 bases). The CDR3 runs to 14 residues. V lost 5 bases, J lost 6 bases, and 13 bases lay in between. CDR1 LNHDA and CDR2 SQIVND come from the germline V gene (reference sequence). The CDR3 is CASSAAGGDEKLFF. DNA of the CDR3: TGTGCCAGTAGTGCGGCGGGGGGGGATGAAAAACTGTTTTTT.

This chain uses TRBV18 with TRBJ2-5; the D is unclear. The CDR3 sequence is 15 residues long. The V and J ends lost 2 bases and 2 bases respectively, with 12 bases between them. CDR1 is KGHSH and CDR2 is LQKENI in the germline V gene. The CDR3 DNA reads TGTGCCAGCTCACCAGAGGTCAGTCGGCAAGAGACCCAGTACTTC. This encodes CASSPEVSRQETQYF.

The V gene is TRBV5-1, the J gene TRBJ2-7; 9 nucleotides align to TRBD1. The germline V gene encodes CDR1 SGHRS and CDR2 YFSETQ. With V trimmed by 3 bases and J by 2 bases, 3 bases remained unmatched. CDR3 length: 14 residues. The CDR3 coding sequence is TGCGCCAGCAGCTGGGACAGGGTAGCCTACGAGCAGTACTTC. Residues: CASSWDRVAYEQYF.

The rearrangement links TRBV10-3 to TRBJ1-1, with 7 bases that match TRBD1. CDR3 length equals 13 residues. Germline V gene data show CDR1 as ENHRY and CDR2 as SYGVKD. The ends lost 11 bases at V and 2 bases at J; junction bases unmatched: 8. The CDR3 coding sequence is TGTGCCGCCAAGGGACAGCAAAACACTGAAGCTTTCTTT. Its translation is CAAKGQQNTEAFF.

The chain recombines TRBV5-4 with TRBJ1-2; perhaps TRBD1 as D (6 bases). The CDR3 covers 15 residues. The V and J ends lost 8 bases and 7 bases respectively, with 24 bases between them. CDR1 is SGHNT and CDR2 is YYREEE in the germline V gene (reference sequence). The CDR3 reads CASSGGGPAPAGYTF. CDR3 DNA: TGTGCCAGTAGCGGCGGGGGGCCCGCTCCAGCTGGCTACACCTTC.

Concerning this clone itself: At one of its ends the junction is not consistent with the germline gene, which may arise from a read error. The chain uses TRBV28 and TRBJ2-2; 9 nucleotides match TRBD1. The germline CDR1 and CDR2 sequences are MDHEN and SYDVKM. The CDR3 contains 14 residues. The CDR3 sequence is CAGRTGANTGELFF. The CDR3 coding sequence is TGTGCCGGCAGGACAGGGGCGAACACCGGGGAGCTGTTTTTT. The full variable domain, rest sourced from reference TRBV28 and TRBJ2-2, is DVKVTQSSRYLVKRTGEKVFLECVQDMDHENMFWYRQDPGLGLRLIYFSYDVKMKEKGDIPEGYSVSREKKERFSLILESASTNQTSMYLCAGRTGANTGELFFGEGSRLTVL.

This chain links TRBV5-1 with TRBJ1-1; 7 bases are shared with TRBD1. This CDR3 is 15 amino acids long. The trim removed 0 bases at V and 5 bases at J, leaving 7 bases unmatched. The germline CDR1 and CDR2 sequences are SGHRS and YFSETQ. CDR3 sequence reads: CASSLGQGSWTEAFF. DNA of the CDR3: TGCGCCAGCAGCTTGGGACAGGGATCGTGGACTGAAGCTTTCTTT.

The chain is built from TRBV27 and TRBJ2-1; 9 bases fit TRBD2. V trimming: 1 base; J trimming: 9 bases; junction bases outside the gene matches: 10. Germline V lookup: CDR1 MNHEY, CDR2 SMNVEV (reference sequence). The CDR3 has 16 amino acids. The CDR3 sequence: CASSLYGTSGPFEQFF. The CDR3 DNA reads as TGTGCCAGCAGTTTATATGGTACTAGCGGGCCCTTTGAGCAGTTCTTC.

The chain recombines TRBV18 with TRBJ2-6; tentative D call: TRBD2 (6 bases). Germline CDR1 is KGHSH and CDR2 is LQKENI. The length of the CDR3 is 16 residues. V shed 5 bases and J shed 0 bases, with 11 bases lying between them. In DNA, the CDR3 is TGTGCCAGCTCAGTCTACGGGAGCTCTGGGGCCAACGTCCTGACTTTC. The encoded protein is CASSVYGSSGANVLTF.

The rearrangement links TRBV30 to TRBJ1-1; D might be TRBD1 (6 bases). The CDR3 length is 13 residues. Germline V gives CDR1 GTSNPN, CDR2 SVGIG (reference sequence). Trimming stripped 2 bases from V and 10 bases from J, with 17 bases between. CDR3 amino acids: CAWSRLQGPGAFF. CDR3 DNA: TGTGCCTGGAGTAGATTACAGGGCCCGGGAGCTTTCTTT.

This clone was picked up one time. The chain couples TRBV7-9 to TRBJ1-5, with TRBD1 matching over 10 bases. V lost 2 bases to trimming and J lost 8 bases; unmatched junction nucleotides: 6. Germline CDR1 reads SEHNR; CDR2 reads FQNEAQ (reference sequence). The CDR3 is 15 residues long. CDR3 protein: CASSLSWTGGEPQHF. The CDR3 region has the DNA TGTGCCAGCAGCTTATCCTGGACAGGGGGAGAGCCCCAGCATTTT.

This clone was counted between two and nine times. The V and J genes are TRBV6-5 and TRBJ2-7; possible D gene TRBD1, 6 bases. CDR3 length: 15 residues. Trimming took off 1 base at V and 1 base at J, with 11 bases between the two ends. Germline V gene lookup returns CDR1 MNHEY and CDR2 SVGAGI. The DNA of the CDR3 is TGTGCCAGCAGTTACTGGGCAGGGGCGTCCTACGAGCAGTACTTC. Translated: CASSYWAGASYEQYF.

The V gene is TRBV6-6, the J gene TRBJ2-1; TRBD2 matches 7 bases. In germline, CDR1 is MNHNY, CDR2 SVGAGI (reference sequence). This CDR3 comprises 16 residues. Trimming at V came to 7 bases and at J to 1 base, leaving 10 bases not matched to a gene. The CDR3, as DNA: TGTGCCAGCACCCCACCCGGGGGGAGATCCTACAATGAGCAGTTCTTC. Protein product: CASTPPGGRSYNEQFF.

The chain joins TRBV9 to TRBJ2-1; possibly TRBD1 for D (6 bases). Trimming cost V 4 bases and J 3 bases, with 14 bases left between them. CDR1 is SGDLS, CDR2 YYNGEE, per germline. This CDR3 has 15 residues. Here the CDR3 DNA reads TGTGCCAGCAGCCCTTGGGGGCGGATCTACAATGAGCAGTTCTTC. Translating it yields CASSPWGRIYNEQFF.

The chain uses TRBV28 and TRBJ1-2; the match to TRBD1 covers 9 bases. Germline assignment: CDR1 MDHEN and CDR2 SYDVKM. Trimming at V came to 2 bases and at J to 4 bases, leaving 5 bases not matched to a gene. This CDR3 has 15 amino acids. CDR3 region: CASSLSGQGIYGYTF. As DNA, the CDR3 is TGTGCCAGCAGTTTAAGCGGACAGGGGATCTATGGCTACACCTTC.

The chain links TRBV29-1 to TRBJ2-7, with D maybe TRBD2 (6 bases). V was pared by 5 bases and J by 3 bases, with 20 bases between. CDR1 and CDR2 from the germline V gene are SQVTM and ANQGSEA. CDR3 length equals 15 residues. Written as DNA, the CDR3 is TGCAGCGTTTATGGGGGGACGGGACGCAACTACGAGCAGTACTTC. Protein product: CSVYGGTGRNYEQYF.

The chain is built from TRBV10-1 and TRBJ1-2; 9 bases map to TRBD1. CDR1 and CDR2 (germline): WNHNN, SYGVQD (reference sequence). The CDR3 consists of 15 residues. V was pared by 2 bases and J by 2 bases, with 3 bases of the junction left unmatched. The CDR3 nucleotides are TGCGCCAGCAGTGAGGGGGACAGGGACAACTATGGCTACACCTTC. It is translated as CASSEGDRDNYGYTF.

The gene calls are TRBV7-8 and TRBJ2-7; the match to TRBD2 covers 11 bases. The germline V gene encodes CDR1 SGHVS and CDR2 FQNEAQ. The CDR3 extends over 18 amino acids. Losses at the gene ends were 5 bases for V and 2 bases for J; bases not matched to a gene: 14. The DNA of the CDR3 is TGTGCCAGCAGCCCTATAAACCCCGGGACTAGCGGTACCTACGAGCAGTACTTC. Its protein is CASSPINPGTSGTYEQYF.

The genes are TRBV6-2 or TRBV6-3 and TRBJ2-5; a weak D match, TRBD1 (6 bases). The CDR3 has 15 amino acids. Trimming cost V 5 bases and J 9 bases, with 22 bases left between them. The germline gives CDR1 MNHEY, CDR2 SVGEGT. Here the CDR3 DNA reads TGTGCCAGCAGTCACATTACCCGACAGGTTAGATCCCAGTACTTC. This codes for CASSHITRQVRSQYF.

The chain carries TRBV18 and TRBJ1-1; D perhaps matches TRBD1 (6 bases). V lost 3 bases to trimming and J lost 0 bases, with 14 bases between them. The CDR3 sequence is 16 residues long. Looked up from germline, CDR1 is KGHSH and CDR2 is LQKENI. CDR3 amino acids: CASSPSTGNMNTEAFF. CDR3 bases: TGTGCCAGCTCACCGTCCACAGGGAATATGAACACTGAAGCTTTCTTT.